What follows is one T cell receptor beta chain and its context. Its antigen is undetermined. The sample comes from a study of T cells expressing NK-cell markers. Study-wide points: Topping the CD3+CD56-NKG2C+ fraction as well were these clonotypes, in a few donors.

Per germline, CDR1 SQVTM and CDR2 ANQGSEA. This CDR3 has 15 amino acids. TCRdb reprocessed the 5' RACE reads and reports one entry per CDR3 protein, with no DNA. The table counts 250,000 to 300,000 distinct CDR3 sequences; 3.5% to 5% lies in the top ten. The chain couples TRBV29-1 to TRBJ1-5; no DNA is available, so the TRBD1 call from TCRdb remains unchecked. The TCR originated in a woman aged 18 to 75 in good health. Input material: blood T cells: a sorted CD56 or NKG2C T cell subset, CD4+ or CD8+ T cells, or bulk PBMC T cells (not recorded which). The chain's CDR3 is CSVPLTDLSNQPQHF.